Reported below is one TCR beta chain. Its cognate antigen is unknown. These data originate in a study of T cell responses to AZD1222 COVID-19 vaccine. Study observations and caveats: A rise in Spike-specific TCR breadth and depth followed two AZD1222 doses.

The CDR3 has 16 amino acids. From germline, CDR1 is SGHDT and CDR2 YYEEEE. V dropped 0 bases and J dropped 4; count of bases not matched to a gene: 7. Here immunoSEQ multiplex PCR was the method, and the copy in TCRdb shows in-frame clones only, minus some. The table records 150,000 or so clones, 91% of them present only once. The sequence came from an adult in good health. Source: peripheral blood, taken on day 0 of AZD1222 vaccination. The chain couples TRBV5-6 to TRBJ2-3, with TRBD2 identical over 8 bases. The DNA for the CDR3 is TGTGCCAGCAGCTTGGAGGAGCGGGGGTTCGCAGATACGCAGTATTTT. Translated, it gives CASSLEERGFADTQYF.